Described below is a single TCR beta chain sequence and its context. Its cognate antigen is unknown. The entry originates in a study of identical twins. General study points: Fewer insertions characterized abundant cord blood beta clonotypes, whereas memory repertoires showed none. The authors drew conclusions from cross-sectional statistical analysis rather than following the same donors.

Template switching supplied a universal primer site; unique molecular identifiers were carried on the cDNA. TCRdb reanalysed the 5' RACE reads using MiXCR and keeps one entry per CDR3 protein. The sample lists about 550,000 distinct CDR3 sequences, under 25% occurring once. Trimming removed 3 bases at V and 4 bases at J, with 13 bases between. The CDR3 is 15 amino acids. The sample was also reused in another study, on yellow fever vaccine responses in identical twins. According to that study: Vaccine-induced T cell responses in twins were reportedly observed to appear partly convergent, partly personalized.

This TCR derives from a woman younger than 30 in good health. Sequencing was done on a sample of CD4+ T cells sorted from blood. V usage is TRBV12-3 or TRBV12-4 and J usage is TRBJ2-1, with a weak D call TRBD1 (6 bases). CDR3 in amino acids: CASSLRQGQYNEQFF. CDR3 nucleotide sequence: TGTGCCAGCAGTTTGAGGCAGGGACAATACAATGAGCAGTTCTTC.